These 30 T cell receptor beta chains originate from one sample sequenced in a study of shared clonotypes between healthy human individuals. Profiling relied on immunoSEQ multiplex PCR, and the TCRdb table lists in-frame clones only, not all of them. The table records roughly 410,000 clones, just over 95% of them present only once. The sequenced sample consisted of memory CD8+ T cells sorted from blood. Described subset: CD45RO+ cells pooled with CCR7-negative TemRA cells. The receptors shown here come from a man under 40 in good health.

The V and J genes are TRBV4-1 and TRBJ2-2, with D unresolved. Deletions cut 3 bases from V and 0 bases from J, with 8 bases between. This CDR3 region has 15 residues. Germline V gene sequence: CDR1 MGHRA, CDR2 YSYEKL. The CDR3 is CASSQMTANTGELFF. The CDR3 DNA sequence: TGCGCCAGCAGCCAGATGACGGCGAACACCGGGGAGCTGTTTTTT.

The chain employs TRBV11-2 and TRBJ2-2; weak D call: TRBD2 (6 bases). Trimming took off 4 bases at V and 0 bases at J, with 12 bases between the two ends. The CDR3 sequence is 16 residues long. Germline loops: CDR1 SGHAT, CDR2 FQNNGV. The CDR3 DNA is TGTGCCAGCAGCTGGGGGGACGGTACGAACACCGGGGAGCTGTTTTTT. It specifies CASSWGDGTNTGELFF.

J is TRBJ2-1 and V is TRBV13; 14 nucleotides agree with TRBD2. Germline CDR1 is PRHDT and CDR2 is FYEKMQ (reference sequence). Trimming cost V 3 bases and J 6 bases; bases outside gene matches: 1. This CDR3 has 15 residues. The CDR3 loop reads CASSLTSGRANEQFF. The CDR3 DNA is TGTGCCAGCAGCTTGACTAGCGGGAGGGCCAATGAGCAGTTCTTC. The whole variable domain, remainder taken from reference TRBV13 and TRBJ2-1, is AAGVIQSPRHLIKEKRETATLKCYPIPRHDTVYWYQQGPGQDPQFLISFYEKMQSDKGSIPDRFSAQQFSDYHSELNMSSLELGDSALYFCASSLTSGRANEQFFGPGTRLTVL.

This rearrangement joins TRBV29-1 to TRBJ2-7; 7 bases map to TRBD2. V lost 4 bases to trimming and J lost 3 bases; unmatched junction nucleotides: 18. Germline V CDR1 and CDR2: SQVTM, ANQGSEA. There are 17 residues in the CDR3. CDR3 residues: CSVAPLAVLPFVYEQYF. CDR3 nucleotide sequence: TGCAGCGTTGCCCCGCTAGCGGTTCTTCCCTTCGTCTACGAGCAGTACTTC.

This chain links TRBV6-6 with TRBJ2-3, with D uncertain. The V gene lost 7 bases and the J gene lost 3 bases, with 14 bases spanning the gap. Germline values: CDR1 MNHNY, CDR2 SVGAGI (reference sequence). This CDR3 contains 14 residues. The CDR3 coding sequence is TGTGCCAGCACTACCCCTGCTGGTACAGATACGCAGTATTTT. Encoded protein: CASTTPAGTDTQYF.

The chain joins TRBV13 to TRBJ1-4; unclear D gene. Germline-derived CDR1 and CDR2 are PRHDT and FYEKMQ (reference sequence). This CDR3 region has 14 residues. V lost 3 bases and J lost 0, with 5 bases in between. CDR3 residues: CASSFKATNEKLFF. The CDR3, as DNA: TGTGCCAGCAGCTTCAAAGCAACTAATGAAAAACTGTTTTTT.

Only a few counts were recorded for this clone. The chain's CDR3 is CASSEWGGAEAFF. The CDR3 nucleotides read TGTGCCAGCAGTGAATGGGGAGGCGCTGAAGCTTTCTTT. This chain joins TRBV25-1 and TRBJ1-1; D uncertain. Trimming stripped 1 base from V and 6 bases from J, with 9 bases between. This CDR3 region has 13 residues. The germline gives CDR1 MGHDK, CDR2 SYGVNS.

This chain connects TRBV20-1 to TRBJ2-1, with D perhaps being TRBD1 or TRBD2 (5 bases each). Germline CDR1 is DFQATT and CDR2 is SNEGSKA (reference sequence). With 7 bases removed from V and 5 bases from J, the gap between germline ends came to 9 bases. The CDR3 has 11 amino acids. CDR3 sequence: CSVKGHNEQFF. DNA of the CDR3: TGCAGTGTCAAGGGACACAATGAGCAGTTCTTC.

The CDR3 DNA reads as TGTGCCAGCAGTGAAAGGGTCTACGAGCAGTACTTC. Its protein is CASSERVYEQYF. The rearrangement uses TRBV2 and TRBJ2-7; D is unclear. The CDR3 runs to 12 residues. Deletions cut 2 bases from V and 3 bases from J, with 5 bases between. Germline V gives CDR1 SNHLY, CDR2 FYNNEI.

The CDR3 spells CAISERARSYYNEQFF. DNA for the CDR3: TGTGCCATCAGTGAACGAGCCCGATCGTACTACAATGAGCAGTTCTTC. V usage is TRBV10-3 and J usage is TRBJ2-1, with D hard to call. V dropped 3 bases and J dropped 3 bases, with 15 bases sitting between them. The CDR3 runs 16 residues. Germline V lookup: CDR1 ENHRY, CDR2 SYGVKD.

This sequence joins TRBV5-1 and TRBJ2-3, with D possibly being TRBD1 (6 bases). There are 14 residues in the CDR3. The germline V gene has CDR1 SGHRS and CDR2 YFSETQ. Trimming left V 2 bases short and J 2 bases short, with 9 bases between. CDR3 nucleotide sequence: TGCGCCAGCAGCTTTCGACAGGCCACAGATACGCAGTATTTT. The encoded protein is CASSFRQATDTQYF.

The chain combines TRBV5-4 with TRBJ2-1; 10 positions agree with TRBD2. The germline V gene encodes CDR1 SGHNT and CDR2 YYREEE (reference sequence). Germline trimming cut 2 bases from V and 2 bases from J; bases unmatched to any gene: 1. This CDR3 contains 15 residues. DNA for the CDR3: TGTGCCAGCAGCTTAAGCGGGAGGGCCTACAATGAGCAGTTCTTC. Its protein is CASSLSGRAYNEQFF.

The chain couples TRBV5-1 to TRBJ2-7; 13 bases align to TRBD2. Per the germline V gene, CDR1 is SGHRS and CDR2 is YFSETQ. V shed 4 bases, J shed 1 base, and the junction held 8 bases outside the gene matches. The CDR3 runs 17 residues. For the CDR3, the DNA is TGCGCCAGCAGCATACTAGCGGGAGGGCGCCCGTCCTACGAGCAGTACTTC. It encodes CASSILAGGRPSYEQYF.

The chain employs TRBV14 and TRBJ2-3; D not resolved. CDR3 size: 11 residues. The germline V gene has CDR1 SGHDN and CDR2 FVKESK. V lost 1 base to trimming and J lost 5 bases, with 1 base between them. CDR3 sequence: CASSQGDTQYF. The CDR3 nucleotides are TGTGCCAGCAGCCAAGGAGATACGCAGTATTTT. Using reference TRBV14 and TRBJ2-3 for the parts outside the CDR3, the full variable domain is EAGVTQFPSHSVIEKGQTVTLRCDPISGHDNLYWYRRVMGKEIKFLLHFVKESKQDESGMPNNRFLAERTGGTYSTLKVQPAELEDSGVYFCASSQGDTQYFGPGTRLTVL.

Turning to this clone: Other DNA sequences in this specimen translate into the identical CDR3. This rearrangement joins TRBV15 to TRBJ1-3, with no clear D. V lost 0 bases, J lost 2 bases, and 8 bases lay in between. Germline V gives CDR1 LNHNV, CDR2 YYDKDF (reference sequence). This CDR3 has 15 residues. CDR3 in DNA: TGTGCCACCAGCAGAGATCGAGGTGCTGGAAACACCATATATTTT. It translates to CATSRDRGAGNTIYF.

This chain joins TRBV7-8 and TRBJ2-4; D is uncertain. The CDR3 sequence is 11 residues long. Trimming left V 5 bases short and J 4 bases short, with 3 bases between. Per germline, CDR1 SGHVS and CDR2 FQNEAQ. Written as DNA, the CDR3 is TGTGCCAGCAGCCTAAAAAACATTCAGTACTTC. Protein product: CASSLKNIQYF.

This clone was seen just once. J is TRBJ2-3 and V is TRBV7-2, with D possibly called TRBD1 or TRBD2 (5 bases each). Germline-derived CDR1 and CDR2 are SGHTA and FQGNSA. The CDR3 has 11 amino acids. Between the trimmed V and J ends, which lost 7 bases and 11 bases, there was a span of 13 bases. The CDR3 sequence: CASTRDRGQYF. In DNA, the CDR3 is TGTGCCAGCACCCGGGACCGTGGGCAGTATTTT.

Comments on this clone: Other DNA sequences in this specimen translate into the identical CDR3. The CDR3 region has the DNA TGTGCCAGCAGCCCGCTGCGTAGCACAGATACGCAGTATTTT. It is translated as CASSPLRSTDTQYF. The V call is TRBV5-6, the J call TRBJ2-3; no clear D gene. The CDR3 has 14 amino acids. The V end was cut by 4 bases, the J end by 0 bases, with 9 bases between. Germline V CDR1 and CDR2: SGHDT, YYEEEE.

The chain is built from TRBV19 and TRBJ2-7, with D possibly TRBD2 on 5 matching bases. Looked up from germline, CDR1 is LNHDA and CDR2 is SQIVND (reference sequence). Deletions cut 10 bases from V and 2 bases from J, with 21 bases between. The CDR3 consists of 15 residues. CDR3 protein: CATRGRLEGTYEQYF. CDR3 DNA sequence: TGTGCCACCCGAGGCCGGCTAGAGGGTACCTACGAGCAGTACTTC.

This chain links TRBV19 with TRBJ1-1; 7 bases line up with TRBD1. Germline V CDR1 and CDR2: LNHDA, SQIVND (reference sequence). The junction had 2 bases not matched to a gene; V was cut back by 7 bases and J by 3 bases. The CDR3 is 12 residues long. For the CDR3, the DNA is TGTGCCAGTAAAAGGGGGCACACTGAAGCTTTCTTT. Residues: CASKRGHTEAFF.

J is TRBJ2-3 and V is TRBV13; the match to TRBD2 covers 7 bases. The junction had 6 bases not matched to a gene; V was cut back by 0 bases and J by 3 bases. Germline values: CDR1 PRHDT, CDR2 FYEKMQ (reference sequence). The length of the CDR3 is 16 residues. CDR3 in DNA: TGTGCCAGCAGCTTAGGTCGGAGCGGGGTGACAGATACGCAGTATTTT. This sequence encodes CASSLGRSGVTDTQYF.

The J gene is TRBJ2-1, the V gene TRBV20-1; 7 nucleotides agree with TRBD2. Germline lookup yields CDR1 DFQATT and CDR2 SNEGSKA (reference sequence). Germline trimming cut 8 bases from V and 7 bases from J; bases unmatched to any gene: 5. The CDR3 sequence is 11 residues long. The CDR3 DNA follows: TGCAGTCGGACTAGACGGAATGAGCAGTTCTTC. Amino acids: CSRTRRNEQFF.

This clone was seen a single time. This same CDR3 is encoded by further DNA sequences in the sample. The rearrangement joins TRBV28 to TRBJ2-7, with D unresolved. This CDR3 is 11 amino acids long. Trimming took off 2 bases at V and 3 bases at J, with 2 bases between the two ends. Germline V gene sequence: CDR1 MDHEN, CDR2 SYDVKM. This chain's CDR3 is CASSLVYEQYF. The CDR3 DNA follows: TGTGCCAGCAGTTTAGTCTACGAGCAGTACTTC.

The rearrangement links TRBV18 to TRBJ1-3; D is unclear. CDR1 and CDR2 (germline): KGHSH, LQKENI. V lost 2 bases and J 0 bases, leaving 11 bases between the germline ends. This CDR3 is 16 amino acids long. CDR3 DNA: TGTGCCAGCTCACCAAGTACAGCCCTCTCTGGAAACACCATATATTTT. This encodes CASSPSTALSGNTIYF.

The J gene is TRBJ2-1, the V gene TRBV6-5; 8 nucleotides align to TRBD1. With V trimmed by 0 bases and J by 3 bases, 1 base remained unmatched. Germline values: CDR1 MNHEY, CDR2 SVGAGI. The CDR3 totals 15 residues. As DNA, the CDR3 is TGTGCCAGCAGTTACTCGGGACAGGTCTACAATGAGCAGTTCTTC. It translates to CASSYSGQVYNEQFF.

The rearrangement joins TRBV2 to TRBJ1-3; 7 bases match TRBD1. Germline V gene lookup returns CDR1 SNHLY and CDR2 FYNNEI. CDR3 length: 16 amino acids. With 4 bases clipped from V and 1 base from J, the junction kept 7 bases outside the gene matches. The CDR3 spells CASSVGTAYSGNTIYF. The CDR3 nucleotides are TGTGCCAGCAGTGTAGGGACAGCCTATTCTGGAAACACCATATATTTT.

The chain recombines TRBV2 with TRBJ2-7, with D unclear. CDR1 SNHLY and CDR2 FYNNEI come from the germline V gene. This CDR3 is 12 amino acids long. Trimming cost V 5 bases and J 4 bases, with 9 bases left between them. The CDR3 loop reads CASSRSGYEQYF. CDR3 nucleotide sequence: TGTGCCAGCAGTAGGTCAGGATACGAGCAGTACTTC.

The V gene is TRBV11-2, the J gene TRBJ1-2; 8 bases fit TRBD1. Germline V lookup: CDR1 SGHAT, CDR2 FQNNGV. The trim removed 4 bases at V and 6 bases at J, leaving 10 bases unmatched. CDR3 length equals 15 residues. The DNA of the CDR3 is TGTGCCAGCAGCTCAGGACAGGGTCGGATTAATGGCTACACCTTC. This translates into CASSSGQGRINGYTF.

Here the CDR3 DNA reads TGTGCCAGCAGCGCTAGCGGTACTAGCACAGATACGCAGTATTTT. This translates into CASSASGTSTDTQYF. V gene TRBV9 combines with J gene TRBJ2-3; 7 nucleotides align to TRBD2. Germline CDR1 SGDLS, CDR2 YYNGEE. The length of the CDR3 is 15 residues. Trimming at V came to 3 bases and at J to 0 bases, leaving 4 bases not matched to a gene.

The chain joins TRBV5-1 to TRBJ2-1, with D maybe TRBD2 (7 bases). Per the germline V gene, CDR1 is SGHRS and CDR2 is YFSETQ. CDR3 size: 13 residues. Trimming took 4 bases from V and 6 from J, leaving 11 bases between them. DNA for the CDR3: TGCGCCAGCAGCAGGGGAGGGGGCAATGAGCAGTTCTTC. Protein: CASSRGGGNEQFF.